One sample yielded the 25 T cell receptor beta chains listed below, sequenced in a study of blood T cell repertoires in COVID-19. Repertoires were generated with immunoSEQ multiplex PCR, while TCRdb's copy carries only in-frame clones and drops some. Of around 280,000 clones listed, around 86% were seen once; the top ten hold approximately 2.2%. Sequenced sample: peripheral blood. These receptors were obtained from a woman aged 30 to 39 who had recovered from COVID-19.

V gene TRBV28 combines with J gene TRBJ1-2; no firm D call. The CDR3 is 17 residues long. Trimming left V 4 bases short and J 0 bases short, with 18 bases between. CDR1 and CDR2 from the germline V gene are MDHEN and SYDVKM. CDR3 region: CASSSVSLLAPNYGYTF. The CDR3 DNA reads TGTGCCAGCAGTTCAGTTTCCCTTCTCGCACCTAACTATGGCTACACCTTC.

V and J are TRBV3-1 (or the pseudogene TRBV3-2) and TRBJ1-6; 9 bases line up with TRBD1. The J segment lost 9 bases and the V segment lost 4 bases, leaving 7 bases of the junction unmatched. Per germline, CDR1 LGHDT and CDR2 YNNKEL (reference sequence). CDR3 length: 15 amino acids. CDR3 coding DNA: TGTGCCAGCAGCCCTCACCGGGACAGGGTTTCACCCCTCCACTTT. Protein: CASSPHRDRVSPLHF.

In its sample, this clone was seen a few times. Other DNA sequences within the sample encode an identical CDR3. V usage is TRBV5-1 and J usage is TRBJ1-1; D not certain. Germline V gives CDR1 SGHRS, CDR2 YFSETQ. CDR3 length: 14 amino acids. The V end was cut by 0 bases, the J end by 0 bases, with 6 bases between. The CDR3 sequence is CASSLGGLNTEAFF. The CDR3, as DNA: TGCGCCAGCAGCTTGGGAGGTTTGAACACTGAAGCTTTCTTT.

The chain links TRBV28 to TRBJ2-1; 9 bases align to TRBD1. CDR1 is MDHEN, CDR2 SYDVKM, per germline. The CDR3 covers 16 residues. V lost 6 bases and J lost 6; bases outside the gene matches: 12. The chain's CDR3 is CASSLTGTGSFNEQFF. In DNA form, the CDR3 reads TGTGCCAGCAGCTTAACGGGGACAGGGTCGTTCAATGAGCAGTTCTTC.

The chain joins TRBV29-1 to TRBJ2-7; 9 nucleotides align to TRBD1. The J segment lost 5 bases and the V segment lost 7 bases, leaving 6 bases of the junction unmatched. The CDR3 has 12 residues. The germline CDR1 and CDR2 sequences are SQVTM and ANQGSEA. The CDR3 nucleotides read TGCAGCGCCTGGGGACAGGGAGACGAGCAGTACTTC. This sequence encodes CSAWGQGDEQYF.

The chain couples TRBV28 to TRBJ1-1; the match to TRBD1 covers 8 bases. There are 15 residues in the CDR3. Trimming cost V 7 bases and J 1 base; bases outside gene matches: 8. CDR1 and CDR2 from the germline V gene are MDHEN and SYDVKM. The CDR3, as DNA: TGTGCCAGCACCCTCGACAGGGGTAGGAACACTGAAGCTTTCTTT. Translation: CASTLDRGRNTEAFF.

The V gene is TRBV6-4, the J gene TRBJ2-2; no clear D gene. The germline gives CDR1 MRHNA, CDR2 SNTAGT. V shed 6 bases and J shed 3 bases, with 8 bases lying between them. This CDR3 spans 13 amino acids. The CDR3 DNA follows: TGTGCCAGCAGCGCTATCGACACCGGGGAGCTGTTTTTT. Translation: CASSAIDTGELFF.

This clone was seen only a few times. The chain couples TRBV7-9 to TRBJ2-3, with 9 bases identical to TRBD2. This CDR3 spans 16 amino acids. The J segment lost 2 bases and the V segment lost 3 bases, leaving 6 bases of the junction unmatched. Germline V gene sequence: CDR1 SEHNR, CDR2 FQNEAQ (reference sequence). DNA of the CDR3: TGTGCCAGCAGCTTGGGAGCGGGGGGCCTCACAGATACGCAGTATTTT. Protein: CASSLGAGGLTDTQYF.

This chain uses TRBV7-9 with TRBJ1-3; no clear D gene. The CDR3 is made up of 16 amino acids. V was pared by 5 bases and J by 0 bases, with 14 bases between. Germline assignment: CDR1 SEHNR and CDR2 FQNEAQ (reference sequence). In DNA, the CDR3 is TGTGCCAGCAGCAGAAGTGCCGCCGGCTCTGGAAACACCATATATTTT. As protein: CASSRSAAGSGNTIYF.

Remarks on this clone: Other DNA sequences of this sample code for an identical CDR3. The chain has TRBV12-3 or TRBV12-4 and TRBJ1-5; D unclear. CDR3 length: 12 residues. Trimming pared 3 bases from V and 6 bases from J, leaving 6 bases between. CDR3 sequence: CASSFGGQPQHF. The DNA of the CDR3 is TGTGCCAGCAGTTTTGGCGGTCAGCCCCAGCATTTT.

The chain couples TRBV6-5 to TRBJ1-3; D is perhaps TRBD1 (5 bases). Trimming pared 0 bases from V and 1 base from J, leaving 7 bases between. The CDR3 totals 15 residues. CDR1 MNHEY and CDR2 SVGAGI come from the germline V gene. The CDR3 DNA sequence: TGTGCCAGCAGTTACTCGAGGACATCTGGAAACACCATATATTTT. Translating gives CASSYSRTSGNTIYF.

The CDR3 DNA sequence: TGTGCCAGCCCCCACGGCAGGGAGGAAGATGAGCAGTTCTTC. This encodes CASPHGREEDEQFF. The genes are TRBV6-6 and TRBJ2-1; tentatively, D is TRBD2 (6 bases). From germline, CDR1 is MNHNY and CDR2 SVGAGI (reference sequence). This CDR3 region has 14 residues. Trimming left V 8 bases short and J 8 bases short, with 19 bases between.

The V call is TRBV28, the J call TRBJ2-7, with 8 bases matching TRBD2. V lost 6 bases, J lost 3 bases, and 4 bases stayed unmatched. The CDR3 has 13 residues. Per the germline V gene, CDR1 is MDHEN and CDR2 is SYDVKM. The CDR3 region has the DNA TGTGCCAGCAGCCTGACTAGCGTCTACGAGCAGTACTTC. As protein: CASSLTSVYEQYF.

The chain carries TRBV7-3 and TRBJ2-6; possibly TRBD2 for D (6 bases). With 4 bases removed from V and 8 bases from J, the gap between germline ends came to 27 bases. There are 19 residues in the CDR3. Per the germline V gene, CDR1 is SGHTA and CDR2 is FQGTGA. The CDR3 is CASSSTDGTLVPLPNVLTF. The CDR3 bases are TGTGCCAGCAGCTCCACCGATGGGACTTTAGTACCCCTTCCCAACGTCCTGACTTTC.

The chain carries TRBV6-1 and TRBJ2-1; 11 positions agree with TRBD1. CDR3 length: 16 amino acids. J gave up 7 bases and V 0 bases, and 5 bases lay outside the gene matches. Germline CDR1 reads MNHNS; CDR2 reads SASEGT. The CDR3 DNA reads as TGTGCCAGCAGTGAAGCGCTTGGACAGGGGGCTAATGAGCAGTTCTTC. It yields the protein CASSEALGQGANEQFF.

The V and J genes are TRBV29-1 and TRBJ1-1, with D tentatively TRBD1 (6 bases). CDR3 size: 14 residues. V lost 7 bases and J lost 0, with 15 bases in between. Germline V gene sequence: CDR1 SQVTM, CDR2 ANQGSEA. CDR3 nucleotides: TGCAGCGGCCTACAGGGTGACGTGAACACTGAAGCTTTCTTT. It codes for CSGLQGDVNTEAFF.

CDR3 sequence (DNA): TGCGCCAGCAGCTTGGAGGGGGGACAGGCTTATGGCTACACCTTC. Its translation: CASSLEGGQAYGYTF. V is TRBV5-1 and J is TRBJ1-2; 8 bases are a match to TRBD1. From germline, CDR1 is SGHRS and CDR2 YFSETQ. CDR3 length: 15 residues. V trimming: 0 bases; J trimming: 5 bases; junction bases outside the gene matches: 6.

The V gene is TRBV7-2, the J gene TRBJ1-1, with D unresolved. Germline V gene data show CDR1 as SGHTA and CDR2 as FQGNSA. Trimming left V 2 bases short and J 5 bases short, with 9 bases between. The CDR3 totals 13 residues. The CDR3 loop is CASSLSGLTEAFF. In DNA form, the CDR3 reads TGTGCCAGCAGCTTATCGGGTTTAACTGAAGCTTTCTTT.

This clone occurred once. The chain recombines TRBV6-5 with TRBJ2-2, with 7 bases identical to TRBD2. The CDR3 length is 15 residues. J lost 3 bases, V lost 6 bases, and 7 bases had no gene match. Germline CDR1 is MNHEY and CDR2 is SVGAGI. For the CDR3, the DNA is TGTGCCAGCAGACGGGCGGGGGTTGACACCGGGGAGCTGTTTTTT. Translating it yields CASRRAGVDTGELFF.

The chain carries TRBV5-1 and TRBJ2-5, with TRBD1 identical over 9 bases. The CDR3 covers 13 residues. J lost 5 bases, V lost 4 bases, and 3 bases had no gene match. Germline-derived CDR1 and CDR2 are SGHRS and YFSETQ. The CDR3 bases are TGCGCCAGCAGCAACAGGGGGCTGGAGACCCAGTACTTC. Its translation is CASSNRGLETQYF.

The J gene is TRBJ1-4, the V gene TRBV9; D might be TRBD1 (6 bases). Between the trimmed V and J ends, which lost 4 bases and 8 bases, there was a span of 21 bases. The CDR3 is 16 residues long. Germline loops: CDR1 SGDLS, CDR2 YYNGEE. CDR3 coding DNA: TGTGCCAGCAGCCCCCGAGGGGGGGGGCGCTGGGAAAAACTGTTTTTT. Its protein is CASSPRGGGRWEKLFF.

The chain carries TRBV12-5 and TRBJ2-1; 7 nucleotides match TRBD2. CDR3 length: 14 residues. CDR1 LGHNT and CDR2 FRNRAP come from the germline V gene. Trimming took 6 bases from V and 0 from J; bases not matched to a gene: 2. In nucleotides, the CDR3 is TGTGCTAGTGGCATAGCGGGCTCCTACAATGAGCAGTTCTTC. Its protein is CASGIAGSYNEQFF. Based on the CDR3 plus reference TRBV12-5 and TRBJ2-1, the full variable domain is DARVTQTPRHKVTEMGQEVTMRCQPILGHNTVFWYRQTMMQGLELLAYFRNRAPLDDSGMPKDRFSAEMPDATLATLKIQPSEPRDSAVYFCASGIAGSYNEQFFGPGTRLTVL.

The V call is TRBV6-6, the J call TRBJ1-2; TRBD1 is a possible D gene (6 bases). The V gene's germline CDR1 is MNHNY and CDR2 SVGAGI (reference sequence). This CDR3 region has 12 residues. Trimming pared 7 bases from V and 3 bases from J, leaving 9 bases between. CDR3 coding DNA: TGTGCCAGCAAGGGGGTGGACTATGGCTACACCTTC. Protein: CASKGVDYGYTF.

V and J are TRBV27 and TRBJ1-5; 7 nucleotides match TRBD1. The CDR3 runs to 14 residues. J gave up 7 bases and V 3 bases, and 6 bases lay outside the gene matches. Germline CDR1 reads MNHEY; CDR2 reads SMNVEV (reference sequence). The CDR3 here is CASSLTGPFQPQHF. The CDR3 bases are TGTGCCAGCAGTTTGACAGGGCCCTTCCAGCCCCAGCATTTT.

The V call is TRBV5-6, the J call TRBJ2-3, with TRBD2 matching 12 bases. Germline lookup yields CDR1 SGHDT and CDR2 YYEEEE. The CDR3 covers 15 residues. The V segment lost 1 base and the J segment 3 bases; nucleotides outside the gene matches: 0. The CDR3 region has the DNA TGTGCCAGCAGCTTGACTAGCGGGAGGACAGATACGCAGTATTTT. This codes for CASSLTSGRTDTQYF.